One sample yielded the 32 T cell receptor beta chains listed below, sequenced in a study of control samples from healthy donors and cancer patients. The repertoire was sequenced with immunoSEQ multiplex PCR; TCRdb's copy has only in-frame clones and lacks some. Of about 150,000 clones listed, roughly 94% are singletons. The source material was PBMCs. The origin of the receptors is a man aged 60 to 75 with colorectal cancer.

This rearrangement joins TRBV14 to TRBJ1-6, with D possibly TRBD1 on 5 matching bases. The germline CDR1 and CDR2 sequences are SGHDN and FVKESK. This CDR3 is 13 amino acids long. The germline V and J ends were trimmed by 4 bases and 8 bases, with 9 bases remaining between them. The CDR3 region is CASSPRGDSPLHF. CDR3 DNA sequence: TGTGCCAGCAGCCCCCGGGGGGATTCACCCCTCCACTTT.

The chain uses TRBV2 and TRBJ1-1; D call uncertain. CDR1 and CDR2 from the germline V gene are SNHLY and FYNNEI. The CDR3 is 13 residues long. Trimming stripped 3 bases from V and 3 bases from J, with 8 bases between. Written as DNA, the CDR3 is TGTGCCAGCAGTGAGGGCAGTTACACTGAAGCTTTCTTT. Protein sequence: CASSEGSYTEAFF.

The CDR3 DNA reads as TGTGCCAGCAGCTTAGGTGGCGGGGGGCGATATTCCTACAATGAGCAGTTCTTC. It specifies CASSLGGGGRYSYNEQFF. This chain links TRBV7-2 with TRBJ2-1; 8 nucleotides match TRBD2. The CDR3 has 18 residues. Germline CDR1 SGHTA, CDR2 FQGNSA. V was clipped by 1 base and J by 1 base; unmatched bases: 9.

The chain combines TRBV19 with TRBJ2-5, with D perhaps given as TRBD1 or TRBD2 (5 bases each). V lost 4 bases, J lost 0 bases, and 15 bases lay in between. CDR3 length equals 16 residues. Germline V CDR1 and CDR2: LNHDA, SQIVND (reference sequence). The CDR3 DNA is TGTGCCAGTAGTACTACGGGACGGGGAAACCAAGAGACCCAGTACTTC. This codes for CASSTTGRGNQETQYF.

This clone was observed a single time. In DNA form, the CDR3 reads TGTGCCAGCAGCTTGCCCCCGGGACAGGGCAATTACGAGCAGTACTTC. Amino acids: CASSLPPGQGNYEQYF. V usage is TRBV5-4 and J usage is TRBJ2-7, with 9 bases fitting TRBD1. CDR3 length equals 16 residues. Looked up from germline, CDR1 is SGHNT and CDR2 is YYREEE (reference sequence). After removal of 1 base from V and 4 bases from J, the junction contained 9 bases not matched to a gene.

This chain joins TRBV30 and TRBJ1-6; D is perhaps TRBD1 (6 bases). The CDR3 extends over 14 amino acids. V was cut by 0 bases and J by 10 bases, with 13 bases left in between. CDR1 GTSNPN and CDR2 SVGIG come from the germline V gene (reference sequence). The CDR3 region is CAWSVRRGKSPLHF. In DNA, the CDR3 is TGTGCCTGGAGTGTACGCAGGGGTAAATCACCCCTCCACTTT.

The table lists this clone with a count of one. The chain uses TRBV19 and TRBJ2-6; 7 positions match TRBD2. CDR3 length: 16 amino acids. Trimming removed 7 bases from V and 1 base from J; junction bases left unmatched: 7. Germline lookup yields CDR1 LNHDA and CDR2 SQIVND (reference sequence). The CDR3 spells CASKNTGGSGANVLTF. The CDR3 DNA sequence: TGTGCCAGTAAGAACACCGGGGGGTCTGGGGCCAACGTCCTGACTTTC.

This chain uses TRBV28 with TRBJ1-1; unclear D gene. With 1 base removed from V and 2 bases from J, the gap between germline ends came to 8 bases. Germline CDR1 and CDR2: MDHEN and SYDVKM. The CDR3 extends over 14 amino acids. The CDR3 sequence is CASSLSEGNTEAFF. CDR3 nucleotides: TGTGCCAGCAGTTTATCAGAGGGTAACACTGAAGCTTTCTTT.

The V and J genes are TRBV5-1 and TRBJ2-3; D unresolved. The CDR3 covers 13 residues. V lost 4 bases and J 0 bases, leaving 6 bases between the germline ends. Germline CDR1 is SGHRS and CDR2 is YFSETQ. CDR3 in amino acids: CASSPPSTDTQYF. The CDR3, as DNA: TGCGCCAGCAGCCCACCTAGCACAGATACGCAGTATTTT.

The V gene is TRBV29-1, the J gene TRBJ2-2, with 7 bases identical to TRBD1. The CDR3 covers 12 residues. J was trimmed by 11 bases and V by 6 bases; bases with no gene match: 9. In germline, CDR1 is SQVTM, CDR2 ANQGSEA. The CDR3 reads CSVTGAHNELFF. CDR3 in DNA: TGCAGCGTCACAGGGGCACATAACGAGCTGTTTTTT.

V is TRBV11-2 and J is TRBJ2-6; D gene uncertain. Germline assignment: CDR1 SGHAT and CDR2 FQNNGV. Trimming shortened V by 8 bases and J by 5 bases, and 10 bases separated the two germline ends. The CDR3 is 13 amino acids. The CDR3 DNA reads TGTGCCAGCGCTCCTCGGAGGGCCAACGTCCTGACTTTC. This encodes CASAPRRANVLTF.

This chain connects TRBV7-9 to TRBJ1-1; possible D gene TRBD1, 5 bases. CDR3 length equals 13 residues. Germline V gene data show CDR1 as SEHNR and CDR2 as FQNEAQ (reference sequence). Trimming removed 7 bases from V and 5 bases from J, with 14 bases in between. CDR3 residues: CASTPGGVTEAFF. The CDR3 nucleotides read TGTGCCAGCACCCCCGGAGGGGTAACTGAAGCTTTCTTT.

CDR3 DNA: TGTGCCAGCCGGGTACTGGTCAATTCACCCCTCCACTTT. Translating gives CASRVLVNSPLHF. The chain joins TRBV2 to TRBJ1-6; D call uncertain. With 8 bases removed from V and 7 bases from J, the gap between germline ends came to 12 bases. This CDR3 is 13 amino acids long. Germline V gene data show CDR1 as SNHLY and CDR2 as FYNNEI.

The chain is built from TRBV19 and TRBJ2-1, with TRBD2 matching over 7 bases. The CDR3 contains 15 residues. V lost 7 bases and J lost 7; bases outside the gene matches: 13. The germline CDR1 and CDR2 sequences are LNHDA and SQIVND (reference sequence). DNA for the CDR3: TGTGCCAGTACTCCTCGGGTGGCGGGGGAGAATGAGCAGTTCTTC. Its protein is CASTPRVAGENEQFF.

The V gene is TRBV7-9, the J gene TRBJ1-4; D ambiguous. The CDR3 covers 12 residues. Germline loops: CDR1 SEHNR, CDR2 FQNEAQ (reference sequence). V was pared by 5 bases and J by 8 bases, with 9 bases between. In DNA, the CDR3 is TGTGCCAGCAGCCTTCTCCCCGAAAAACTGTTTTTT. It yields the protein CASSLLPEKLFF. The whole variable domain, filled in from reference TRBV7-9 and TRBJ1-4, reads DTGVSQNPRHKITKRGQNVTFRCDPISEHNRLYWYRQTLGQGPEFLTYFQNEAQLEKSRLLSDRFSAERPKGSFSTLEIQRTEQGDSAMYLCASSLLPEKLFFGSGTQLSVL.

V is TRBV2 and J is TRBJ1-2, with 7 bases matching TRBD1. V shed 4 bases and J 8 bases; nucleotides not matched to a gene: 7. The CDR3 consists of 13 residues. The germline gives CDR1 SNHLY, CDR2 FYNNEI. The CDR3 is CASSATGYDGYTF. In DNA form, the CDR3 reads TGTGCCAGCAGTGCGACAGGGTATGACGGCTACACCTTC.

CDR3 nucleotide sequence: TGTGCCACCTCTGGGACAGCGAACACCGGGGAGCTGTTTTTT. This gives the protein CATSGTANTGELFF. The chain joins TRBV24-1 to TRBJ2-2; 7 bases fit TRBD1. Per germline, CDR1 KGHDR and CDR2 SFDVKD. The junction had 3 bases not matched to a gene; V was cut back by 9 bases and J by 0 bases. The CDR3 length is 14 residues.

The genes are TRBV2 and TRBJ1-1; D is ambiguous. CDR1 is SNHLY and CDR2 is FYNNEI in the germline V gene. V shed 0 bases and J shed 6 bases, with 11 bases lying between them. This CDR3 has 14 residues. The CDR3 region has the DNA TGTGCCAGCAGTGAAGCGCGGGCGAGGGCTGAAGCTTTCTTT. Translating it yields CASSEARARAEAFF. The full variable domain, completed using reference TRBV2 and TRBJ1-1, is EPEVTQTPSHQVTQMGQEVILRCVPISNHLYFYWYRQILGQKVEFLVSFYNNEISEKSEIFDDQFSVERPDGSNFTLKIRSTKLEDSAMYFCASSEARARAEAFFGQGTRLTVV.

The V call is TRBV7-9, the J call TRBJ2-3; TRBD2 matches at 9 bases. The CDR3 is made up of 16 amino acids. J lost 2 bases, V lost 1 base, and 4 bases had no gene match. Germline CDR1 and CDR2: SEHNR and FQNEAQ (reference sequence). In DNA form, the CDR3 reads TGTGCCAGCAGCTTAGGGGCTAGCGGGGCCACAGATACGCAGTATTTT. It specifies CASSLGASGATDTQYF.

The chain employs TRBV7-9 and TRBJ2-5; 14 bases align to TRBD2. V lost 3 bases and J lost 4; bases outside the gene matches: 4. Germline V gene lookup returns CDR1 SEHNR and CDR2 FQNEAQ (reference sequence). CDR3 length: 16 residues. CDR3 nucleotide sequence: TGTGCCAGCAGCTTCGGGACTAGCGGGGGTGGAGAGACCCAGTACTTC. It specifies CASSFGTSGGGETQYF.

This clone was seen only a few times. The chain carries TRBV4-1 and TRBJ1-5; the D gene is possibly TRBD1 (5 bases). This CDR3 comprises 15 residues. Germline V gene sequence: CDR1 MGHRA, CDR2 YSYEKL. Trimming cost V 1 base and J 6 bases, with 13 bases left between them. Written as DNA, the CDR3 is TGCGCCAGCAGCCAAGTGGATGGAGGGACTCAGCCCCAGCATTTT. It translates to CASSQVDGGTQPQHF.

The chain combines TRBV28 with TRBJ1-4, with TRBD1 matching 7 bases. The CDR3 is made up of 15 amino acids. From germline, CDR1 is MDHEN and CDR2 SYDVKM. Trimming at V came to 10 bases and at J to 5 bases, leaving 13 bases not matched to a gene. DNA for the CDR3: TGTGCCACCCTACCGGGACAGAATTTCAATGAAAAACTGTTTTTT. Translated, it gives CATLPGQNFNEKLFF.

This clone has only a few counts. This rearrangement joins TRBV19 to TRBJ2-3; no definite D call. V shed 5 bases and J shed 1 base, with 10 bases lying between them. The CDR3 covers 14 residues. The germline V gene has CDR1 LNHDA and CDR2 SQIVND (reference sequence). The CDR3 nucleotides are TGTGCCAGTAGTGTGGCCCCTGGCACAGATACGCAGTATTTT. It encodes CASSVAPGTDTQYF.

The V and J genes are TRBV10-3 and TRBJ1-6; D might be TRBD1 (6 bases). Germline assignment: CDR1 ENHRY and CDR2 SYGVKD. The CDR3 consists of 13 residues. V was pared by 10 bases and J by 5 bases, with 12 bases between. The CDR3 nucleotides are TGTGCCACAAAAGACAGGAATAATTCACCCCTCCACTTT. Protein: CATKDRNNSPLHF.

The chain carries TRBV6-1 and TRBJ1-5; D unresolved. The length of the CDR3 is 16 residues. The V and J ends lost 4 bases and 2 bases respectively, with 15 bases between them. Germline loops: CDR1 MNHNS, CDR2 SASEGT. CDR3 protein: CASSGEIGRRNQPQHF. The CDR3 nucleotides are TGTGCCAGCAGTGGGGAAATAGGGCGTCGCAATCAGCCCCAGCATTTT.

About this clone: Other nucleotide sequences from this sample produce the same CDR3. This chain uses TRBV5-4 with TRBJ2-2; D gene unclear. This CDR3 contains 13 residues. V lost 2 bases and J lost 1, with 3 bases in between. Germline V lookup: CDR1 SGHNT, CDR2 YYREEE (reference sequence). CDR3 DNA: TGTGCCAGCAGCTTACAGAACACCGGGGAGCTGTTTTTT. This encodes CASSLQNTGELFF.

J is TRBJ1-2 and V is TRBV10-3; a weak D match, TRBD1 (6 bases). This CDR3 has 12 residues. V was clipped by 3 bases and J by 6 bases, with 8 bases between them. Germline V gene data show CDR1 as ENHRY and CDR2 as SYGVKD. This chain's CDR3 is CAISDAGDGYTF. The CDR3 coding sequence is TGTGCCATCAGTGATGCAGGGGATGGCTACACCTTC.

The chain joins TRBV4-1 to TRBJ1-5; D unresolved. Trimming left V 3 bases short and J 2 bases short, with 11 bases between. The CDR3 has 15 amino acids. Germline values: CDR1 MGHRA, CDR2 YSYEKL. As DNA, the CDR3 is TGCGCCAGCAGCCACCCAACGCCCGGCAATCAGCCCCAGCATTTT. Residues: CASSHPTPGNQPQHF.

This chain joins TRBV7-2 and TRBJ1-1, with 10 nucleotides matching TRBD1. Trimming at V came to 5 bases and at J to 5 bases, leaving 5 bases not matched to a gene. Germline loops: CDR1 SGHTA, CDR2 FQGNSA. The CDR3 length is 14 residues. In DNA, the CDR3 is TGTGCCAGCAGCCCGCGGACAGGGGGAACTGAAGCTTTCTTT. Amino acids: CASSPRTGGTEAFF.

The chain is built from TRBV3-1 (or the pseudogene TRBV3-2) and TRBJ2-5, with TRBD2 matching over 13 bases. This CDR3 spans 17 amino acids. The V gene's germline CDR1 is LGHDT and CDR2 YNNKEL (reference sequence). Unmatched junction bases numbered 7, after V lost 4 bases and J lost 2 bases. CDR3 region: CASSLRLAGGLQETQYF. The DNA for the CDR3 is TGTGCCAGCAGCCTCCGACTAGCGGGGGGCCTACAAGAGACCCAGTACTTC.

The CDR3 here is CASSLNAQRGRGTDTQYF. CDR3 nucleotide sequence: TGTGCCAGCAGCTTAAACGCCCAGCGGGGGAGGGGGACAGATACGCAGTATTTT. The gene calls are TRBV7-2 and TRBJ2-3; 8 positions agree with TRBD2. The trim removed 2 bases at V and 3 bases at J, leaving 13 bases unmatched. This CDR3 comprises 18 residues. Per germline, CDR1 SGHTA and CDR2 FQGNSA. Using reference TRBV7-2 and TRBJ2-3 for the parts outside the CDR3, the full variable domain is GAGVSQSPSNKVTEKGKDVELRCDPISGHTALYWYRQSLGQGLEFLIYFQGNSAPDKSGLPSDRFSAERTGGSVSTLTIQRTQQEDSAVYLCASSLNAQRGRGTDTQYFGPGTRLTVL.

This rearrangement joins TRBV6-6 to TRBJ2-5; possible D gene TRBD2, 6 bases. Germline-derived CDR1 and CDR2 are MNHNY and SVGAGI (reference sequence). CDR3 length equals 12 residues. V shed 6 bases and J shed 4 bases, with 9 bases lying between them. The CDR3 sequence is CASSGEVETQYF. CDR3 sequence (DNA): TGTGCCAGCAGCGGGGAGGTAGAGACCCAGTACTTC.